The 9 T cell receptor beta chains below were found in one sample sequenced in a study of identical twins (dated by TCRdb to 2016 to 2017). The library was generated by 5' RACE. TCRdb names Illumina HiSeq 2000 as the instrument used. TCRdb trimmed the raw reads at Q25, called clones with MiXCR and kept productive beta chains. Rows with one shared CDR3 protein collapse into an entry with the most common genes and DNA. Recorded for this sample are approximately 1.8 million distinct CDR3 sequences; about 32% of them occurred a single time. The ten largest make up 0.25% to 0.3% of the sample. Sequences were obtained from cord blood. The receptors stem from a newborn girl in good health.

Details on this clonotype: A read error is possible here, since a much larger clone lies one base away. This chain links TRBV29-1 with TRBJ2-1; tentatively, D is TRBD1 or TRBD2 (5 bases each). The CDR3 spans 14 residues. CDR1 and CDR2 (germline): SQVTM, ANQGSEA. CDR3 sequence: CSVSGRSSDNEQFF. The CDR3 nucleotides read TGCAGCGTCTCGGGGCGCAGCTCCGACAATGAGCAGTTCTTC.

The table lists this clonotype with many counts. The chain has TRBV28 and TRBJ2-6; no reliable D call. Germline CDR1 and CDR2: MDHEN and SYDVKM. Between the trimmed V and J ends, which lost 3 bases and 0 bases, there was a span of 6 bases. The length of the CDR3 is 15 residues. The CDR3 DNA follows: TGTGCCAGCAGTTTGGGATTCTCTGGGGCCAACGTCCTGACTTTC. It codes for CASSLGFSGANVLTF.

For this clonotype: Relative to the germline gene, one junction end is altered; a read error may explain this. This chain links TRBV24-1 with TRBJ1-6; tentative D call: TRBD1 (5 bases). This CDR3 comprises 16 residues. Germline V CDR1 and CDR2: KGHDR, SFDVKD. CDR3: CATSDSRQGDNSPPHF. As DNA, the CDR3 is TGTGCCACCAGTGATTCACGGCAGGGTGATAATTCACCCCCCCACTTT.

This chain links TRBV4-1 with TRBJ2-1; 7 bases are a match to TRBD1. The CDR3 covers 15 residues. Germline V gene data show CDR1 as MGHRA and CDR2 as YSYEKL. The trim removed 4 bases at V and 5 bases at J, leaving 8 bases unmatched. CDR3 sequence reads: CASSPGDRENNEQFF. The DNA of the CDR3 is TGCGCCAGCAGCCCCGGAGACAGGGAAAACAATGAGCAGTTCTTC.

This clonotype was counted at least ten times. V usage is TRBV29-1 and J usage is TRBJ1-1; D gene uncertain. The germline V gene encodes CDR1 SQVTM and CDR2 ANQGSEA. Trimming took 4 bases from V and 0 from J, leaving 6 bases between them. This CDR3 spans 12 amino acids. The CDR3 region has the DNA TGCAGCGTTGGACGGTTGAACACTGAAGCTTTCTTT. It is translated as CSVGRLNTEAFF.

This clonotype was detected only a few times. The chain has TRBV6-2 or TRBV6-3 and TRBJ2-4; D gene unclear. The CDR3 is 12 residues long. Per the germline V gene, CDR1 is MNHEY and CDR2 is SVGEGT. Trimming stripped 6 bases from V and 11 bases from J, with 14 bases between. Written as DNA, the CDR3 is TGTGCCAGCAGCTTGTTCCCTGAGGTTCAGTACTTC. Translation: CASSLFPEVQYF.

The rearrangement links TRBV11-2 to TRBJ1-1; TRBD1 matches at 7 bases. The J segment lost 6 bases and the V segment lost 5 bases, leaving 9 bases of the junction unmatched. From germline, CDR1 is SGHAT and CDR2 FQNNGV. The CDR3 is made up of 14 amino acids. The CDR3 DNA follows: TGTGCCAGCAGCATCCGACAGGGAAACGCTGAAGCTTTCTTT. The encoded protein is CASSIRQGNAEAFF.

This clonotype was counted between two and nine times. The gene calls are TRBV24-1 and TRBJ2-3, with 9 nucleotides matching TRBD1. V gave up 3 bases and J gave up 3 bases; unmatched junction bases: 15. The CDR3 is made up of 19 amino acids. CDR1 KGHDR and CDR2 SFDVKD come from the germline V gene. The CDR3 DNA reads TGTGCCACCAGTGATCTGGATATAATACAGGGGGCGCCAACAGATACGCAGTATTTT. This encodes CATSDLDIIQGAPTDTQYF.

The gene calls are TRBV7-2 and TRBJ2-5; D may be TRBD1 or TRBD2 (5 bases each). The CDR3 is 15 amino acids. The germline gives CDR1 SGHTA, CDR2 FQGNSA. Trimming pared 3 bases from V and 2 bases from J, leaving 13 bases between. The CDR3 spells CASSFFGAGQETQYF. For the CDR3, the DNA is TGTGCCAGCAGCTTTTTCGGGGCAGGACAAGAGACCCAGTACTTC.